One sample yielded the 20 T cell receptor beta chains listed below, sequenced in a study of resident and recirculating memory T cells in vitiligo. Sequencing used immunoSEQ multiplex PCR; TCRdb keeps in-frame clones, though not all of them. Altogether fewer than 400 clones are present, 75% to 85% being singletons, with the ten largest covering about a tenth. Sequences were obtained from lesional skin. The receptors shown here come from a male donor with vitiligo.

With regard to this clone: Other DNA sequences from this sample encode an identical CDR3 as well. The genes are TRBV4-3 and TRBJ2-7; 15 bases fit TRBD2. Germline V CDR1 and CDR2: LGHNA, YSLEER. The trim removed 4 bases at V and 2 bases at J, leaving 12 bases unmatched. This CDR3 region has 19 residues. In nucleotides, the CDR3 is TGCGCCAGCAGCCTTACACACCTCGGACTAGCGGGAGGGCCCTACGAGCAGTACTTC. Its translation: CASSLTHLGLAGGPYEQYF.

In its sample, this clone was seen a few times. As DNA, the CDR3 is TGCGCCAGCAGCGTCAGAGGGACAGTCGGGGGCTACACCTTC. As protein: CASSVRGTVGGYTF. This chain uses TRBV5-1 with TRBJ1-2; TRBD1 aligns across 7 bases. Germline loops: CDR1 SGHRS, CDR2 YFSETQ. The CDR3 is made up of 14 amino acids. V dropped 4 bases and J dropped 8; count of bases not matched to a gene: 11.

The chain carries TRBV28 and TRBJ2-7; 8 bases line up with TRBD1. The CDR3 totals 12 residues. The V gene's germline CDR1 is MDHEN and CDR2 SYDVKM. J was trimmed by 7 bases and V by 7 bases; bases with no gene match: 6. The CDR3 DNA is TGTGCCAGCACCAGGGGGCTAAGTGAGCAGTACTTC. Protein product: CASTRGLSEQYF. The whole variable domain, filled in from reference TRBV28 and TRBJ2-7, reads DVKVTQSSRYLVKRTGEKVFLECVQDMDHENMFWYRQDPGLGLRLIYFSYDVKMKEKGDIPEGYSVSREKKERFSLILESASTNQTSMYLCASTRGLSEQYFGPGTRLTVT.

J is TRBJ1-2 and V is TRBV7-2; D not certain. V was clipped by 0 bases and J by 0 bases, with 11 bases between them. In germline, CDR1 is SGHTA, CDR2 FQGNSA. This CDR3 comprises 16 residues. The CDR3 loop is CASSLARWGANYGYTF. The CDR3 DNA follows: TGTGCCAGCAGCTTAGCCCGGTGGGGAGCTAACTATGGCTACACCTTC.

The V gene is TRBV18, the J gene TRBJ1-5, with D tentatively TRBD1 (6 bases). Germline V gene data show CDR1 as KGHSH and CDR2 as LQKENI. Trimming removed 6 bases at V and 4 bases at J, with 16 bases between. The CDR3 runs 15 residues. Here the CDR3 DNA reads TGTGCCAGCTCCCCTCGGACAGCCTTAAATCAGCCCCAGCATTTT. Translating it yields CASSPRTALNQPQHF.

The chain couples TRBV9 to TRBJ2-1, with 7 bases identical to TRBD2. There are 16 residues in the CDR3. V lost 0 bases to trimming and J lost 5 bases; unmatched junction nucleotides: 8. Germline V gene sequence: CDR1 SGDLS, CDR2 YYNGEE. In DNA form, the CDR3 reads TGTGCCAGCAGCGTAGAAGCAGCTAGCGGAGACAATGAGCAGTTCTTC. It specifies CASSVEAASGDNEQFF.

V and J are TRBV19 and TRBJ1-5, with D perhaps TRBD1 (6 bases). Trimming stripped 7 bases from V and 0 bases from J, with 13 bases between. Looked up from germline, CDR1 is LNHDA and CDR2 is SQIVND (reference sequence). This CDR3 comprises 15 residues. The CDR3: CASKSAGDSNQPQHF. For the CDR3, the DNA is TGTGCCAGTAAATCGGCAGGGGATAGCAATCAGCCCCAGCATTTT.

The V gene is TRBV27, the J gene TRBJ2-7, with 14 bases aligning to TRBD2. Per germline, CDR1 MNHEY and CDR2 SMNVEV (reference sequence). CDR3 size: 14 residues. With V trimmed by 4 bases and J by 5 bases, 1 base remained unmatched. CDR3 loop: CASSSTSGRDEQYF. The DNA for the CDR3 is TGTGCCAGCAGTTCGACTAGCGGGAGGGACGAGCAGTACTTC.

The chain combines TRBV7-9 with TRBJ2-7, with TRBD1 identical over 7 bases. Losses at the gene ends were 5 bases for V and 5 bases for J; bases not matched to a gene: 3. Germline V gene data show CDR1 as SEHNR and CDR2 as FQNEAQ (reference sequence). There are 12 residues in the CDR3. The CDR3 DNA sequence: TGTGCCAGCAGCCTTACAGGGGACGAGCAGTACTTC. The encoded protein is CASSLTGDEQYF.

This chain joins TRBV11-2 and TRBJ2-5; the D gene is possibly TRBD2 (6 bases). Germline V lookup: CDR1 SGHAT, CDR2 FQNNGV. The CDR3 spans 16 residues. Trimming stripped 1 base from V and 5 bases from J, with 17 bases between. The CDR3 region is CASSLGFGGGIETQYF. In DNA, the CDR3 is TGTGCCAGCAGCTTAGGTTTCGGGGGTGGAATCGAGACCCAGTACTTC.

The CDR3 region has the DNA TGCAGCGTTGGATCCGGGGGTTCCTACAATGAGCAGTTCTTC. The encoded protein is CSVGSGGSYNEQFF. The genes are TRBV29-1 and TRBJ2-1; D possibly corresponds to TRBD2 (6 bases). The CDR3 totals 14 residues. V was pared by 4 bases and J by 1 base, with 11 bases between. Germline CDR1 and CDR2: SQVTM and ANQGSEA.

The chain employs TRBV9 and TRBJ2-7; 7 nucleotides line up with TRBD2. CDR1 and CDR2 (germline): SGDLS, YYNGEE. The CDR3 length is 15 residues. Trimming removed 3 bases from V and 5 bases from J; junction bases left unmatched: 11. CDR3 nucleotides: TGTGCCAGCAGCGATAGCGGGCGGTCGTTCGACGAGCAGTACTTC. Protein: CASSDSGRSFDEQYF.

Only a few counts were recorded for this clone. This chain links TRBV11-3 with TRBJ2-7; D call uncertain. Germline V gives CDR1 SGHNT, CDR2 YENEEA. CDR3 size: 13 residues. The V and J ends lost 1 base and 4 bases respectively, with 8 bases between them. The CDR3 sequence: CASSLAFPYEQYF. CDR3 sequence (DNA): TGTGCCAGCAGCTTAGCGTTCCCTTACGAGCAGTACTTC.

This clone appeared once. The chain has TRBV7-2 and TRBJ2-1, with D hard to call. The V end was cut by 4 bases, the J end by 6 bases, with 16 bases between. Germline CDR1 reads SGHTA; CDR2 reads FQGNSA. The CDR3 length is 15 residues. The CDR3 nucleotides are TGTGCCAGCAGCTGGGTAGTTTGGAGCTCCAATGAGCAGTTCTTC. It codes for CASSWVVWSSNEQFF.

This chain uses TRBV7-9 with TRBJ2-7; D unclear. CDR3 size: 12 residues. CDR1 and CDR2 (germline): SEHNR, FQNEAQ (reference sequence). The V end lost 3 bases, the J end lost 9 bases, and 12 bases lay between the germline ends. This CDR3 reads CASSFRRLGQYF. CDR3 coding DNA: TGTGCCAGCAGCTTCCGCAGGCTGGGGCAGTACTTC.

The V gene is TRBV5-1, the J gene TRBJ2-3, with TRBD1 as a possible D gene (5 bases). Germline CDR1 is SGHRS and CDR2 is YFSETQ. This CDR3 comprises 12 residues. Between the trimmed V and J ends, which lost 3 bases and 7 bases, there was a span of 9 bases. The CDR3 DNA sequence: TGCGCCAGCAGCTCCCAGGGAAATACGCAGTATTTT. This sequence encodes CASSSQGNTQYF.

V gene TRBV7-8 combines with J gene TRBJ2-7, with unresolved D. The CDR3 has 11 residues. Germline V gives CDR1 SGHVS, CDR2 FQNEAQ. V was cut by 6 bases and J by 6 bases, with 9 bases left in between. The DNA of the CDR3 is TGTGCCAGCAGTTCCCCTTTCGAGCAGTACTTC. Its protein product is CASSSPFEQYF.

V and J are TRBV5-4 and TRBJ2-1, with a tentative D call TRBD2 (5 bases). V dropped 2 bases and J dropped 5 bases, with 11 bases sitting between them. CDR1 and CDR2 (germline): SGHNT, YYREEE (reference sequence). This CDR3 is 14 amino acids long. The CDR3 DNA is TGTGCCAGCAGCTTTCAAGAGGAGGACAATGAGCAGTTCTTC. Translation gives CASSFQEEDNEQFF.

This clone has just a few counts. The CDR3 sequence is CASSEWVAAYNEQFF. Written as DNA, the CDR3 is TGTGCCAGCAGTGAATGGGTAGCAGCCTACAATGAGCAGTTCTTC. V usage is TRBV6-1 and J usage is TRBJ2-1; D is undetermined. The germline V gene encodes CDR1 MNHNS and CDR2 SASEGT. Trimming stripped 2 bases from V and 2 bases from J, with 10 bases between. This CDR3 is built from 15 residues.

This clone appeared a few times. The chain employs TRBV28 and TRBJ1-2; 7 nucleotides agree with TRBD1. The ends lost 6 bases at V and 4 bases at J; junction bases unmatched: 8. The CDR3 loop spans 14 amino acids. Germline CDR1 MDHEN, CDR2 SYDVKM. CDR3 DNA: TGTGCCAGCAGCCAGGGGGGTCCTAGCTATGGCTACACCTTC. Translating it yields CASSQGGPSYGYTF.